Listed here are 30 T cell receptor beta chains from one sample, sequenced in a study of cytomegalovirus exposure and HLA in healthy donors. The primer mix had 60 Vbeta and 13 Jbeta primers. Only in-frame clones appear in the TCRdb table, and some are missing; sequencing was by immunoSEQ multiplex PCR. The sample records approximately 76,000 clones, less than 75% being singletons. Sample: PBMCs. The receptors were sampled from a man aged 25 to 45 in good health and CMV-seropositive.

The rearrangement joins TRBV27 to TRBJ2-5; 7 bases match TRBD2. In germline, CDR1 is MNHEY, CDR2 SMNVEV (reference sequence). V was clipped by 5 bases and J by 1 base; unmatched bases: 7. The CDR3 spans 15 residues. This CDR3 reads CASSILAEPQETQYF. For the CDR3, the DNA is TGTGCCAGCAGTATTCTAGCGGAACCCCAAGAGACCCAGTACTTC.

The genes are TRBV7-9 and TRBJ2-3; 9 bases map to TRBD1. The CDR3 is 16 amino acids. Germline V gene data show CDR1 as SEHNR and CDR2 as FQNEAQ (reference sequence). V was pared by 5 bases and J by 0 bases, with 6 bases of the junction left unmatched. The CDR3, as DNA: TGTGCCAGCAGCCCGAGGACAGGGGTTAGCACAGATACGCAGTATTTT. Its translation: CASSPRTGVSTDTQYF.

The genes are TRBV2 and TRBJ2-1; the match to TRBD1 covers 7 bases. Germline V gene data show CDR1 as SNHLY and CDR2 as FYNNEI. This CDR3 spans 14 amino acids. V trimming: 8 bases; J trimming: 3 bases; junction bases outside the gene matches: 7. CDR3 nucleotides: TGTGCCAGCCTCCGGGACAGAGACTACAATGAGCAGTTCTTC. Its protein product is CASLRDRDYNEQFF.

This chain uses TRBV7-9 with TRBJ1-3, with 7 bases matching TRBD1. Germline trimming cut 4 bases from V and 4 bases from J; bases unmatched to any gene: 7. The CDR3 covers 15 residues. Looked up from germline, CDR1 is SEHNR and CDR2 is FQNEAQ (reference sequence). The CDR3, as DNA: TGTGCCAGCAGCTCCAGGACAGGCCCGGGAAACACCATATATTTT. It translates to CASSSRTGPGNTIYF.

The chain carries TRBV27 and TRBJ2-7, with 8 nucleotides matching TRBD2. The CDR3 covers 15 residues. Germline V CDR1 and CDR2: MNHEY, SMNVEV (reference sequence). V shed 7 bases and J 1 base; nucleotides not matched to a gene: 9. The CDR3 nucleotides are TGTGCCAGCAACCCTAGCGGGTCCTTTTCCTACGAGCAGTACTTC. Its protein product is CASNPSGSFSYEQYF.

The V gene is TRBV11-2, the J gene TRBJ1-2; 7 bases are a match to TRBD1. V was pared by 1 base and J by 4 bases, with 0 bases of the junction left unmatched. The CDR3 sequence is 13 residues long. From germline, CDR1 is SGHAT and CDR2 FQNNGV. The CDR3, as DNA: TGTGCCAGCAGCTTAGCAGGGGGCTATGGCTACACCTTC. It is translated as CASSLAGGYGYTF.

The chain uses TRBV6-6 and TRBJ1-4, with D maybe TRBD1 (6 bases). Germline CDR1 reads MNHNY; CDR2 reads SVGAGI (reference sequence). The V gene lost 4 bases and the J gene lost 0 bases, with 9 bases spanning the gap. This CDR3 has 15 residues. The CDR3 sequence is CASSWGGATNEKLFF. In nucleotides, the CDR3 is TGTGCCAGCAGTTGGGGGGGCGCAACTAATGAAAAACTGTTTTTT.

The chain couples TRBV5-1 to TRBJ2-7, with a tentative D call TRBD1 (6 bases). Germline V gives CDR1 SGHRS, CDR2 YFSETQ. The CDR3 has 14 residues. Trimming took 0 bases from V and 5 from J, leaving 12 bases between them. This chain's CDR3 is CASSLGTGWDEQYF. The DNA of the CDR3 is TGCGCCAGCAGCTTGGGTACAGGGTGGGACGAGCAGTACTTC.

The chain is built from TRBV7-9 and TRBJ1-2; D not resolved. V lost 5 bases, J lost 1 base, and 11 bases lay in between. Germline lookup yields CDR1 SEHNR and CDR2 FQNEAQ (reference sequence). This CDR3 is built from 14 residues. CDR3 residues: CASSGSGVNYGYTF. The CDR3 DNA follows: TGTGCCAGCAGCGGTTCCGGGGTTAACTATGGCTACACCTTC.

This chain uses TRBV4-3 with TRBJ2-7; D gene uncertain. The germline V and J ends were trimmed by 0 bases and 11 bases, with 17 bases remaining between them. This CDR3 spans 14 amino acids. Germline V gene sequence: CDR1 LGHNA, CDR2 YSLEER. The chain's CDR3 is CASSQELRNGLKYF. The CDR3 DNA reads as TGCGCCAGCAGCCAAGAACTCAGGAACGGCCTTAAGTACTTC.

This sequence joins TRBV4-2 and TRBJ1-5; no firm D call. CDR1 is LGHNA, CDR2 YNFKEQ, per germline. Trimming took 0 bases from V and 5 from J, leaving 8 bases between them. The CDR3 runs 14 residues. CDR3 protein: CASSQDRGDQPQHF. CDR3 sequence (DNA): TGTGCCAGCAGCCAAGATCGAGGAGATCAGCCCCAGCATTTT.

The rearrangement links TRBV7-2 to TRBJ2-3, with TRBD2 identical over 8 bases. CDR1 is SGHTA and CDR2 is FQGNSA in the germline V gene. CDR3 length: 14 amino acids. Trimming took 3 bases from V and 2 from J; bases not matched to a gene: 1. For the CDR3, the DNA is TGTGCCAGCAGCTTCGGGGGGGTCACAGATACGCAGTATTTT. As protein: CASSFGGVTDTQYF.

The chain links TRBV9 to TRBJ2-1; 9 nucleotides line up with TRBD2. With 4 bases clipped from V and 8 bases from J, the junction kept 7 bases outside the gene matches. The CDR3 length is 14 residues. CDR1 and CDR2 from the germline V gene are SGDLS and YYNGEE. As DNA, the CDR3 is TGTGCCAGCAGCCAAAGGGGACTAGCCGATGAGCAGTTCTTC. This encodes CASSQRGLADEQFF.

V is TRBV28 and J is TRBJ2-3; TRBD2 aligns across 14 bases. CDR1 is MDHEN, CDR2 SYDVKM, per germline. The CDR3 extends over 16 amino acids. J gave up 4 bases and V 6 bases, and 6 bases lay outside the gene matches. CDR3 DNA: TGTGCCAGCAGGACTAGCGGGGGGGCTACATCAGATACGCAGTATTTT. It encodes CASRTSGGATSDTQYF.

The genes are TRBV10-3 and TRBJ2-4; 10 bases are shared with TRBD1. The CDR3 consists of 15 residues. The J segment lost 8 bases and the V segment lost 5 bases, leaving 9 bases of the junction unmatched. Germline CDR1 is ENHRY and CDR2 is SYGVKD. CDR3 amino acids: CAISPERDRGDIQYF. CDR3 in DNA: TGTGCCATCAGTCCGGAAAGGGACAGGGGTGACATTCAGTACTTC.

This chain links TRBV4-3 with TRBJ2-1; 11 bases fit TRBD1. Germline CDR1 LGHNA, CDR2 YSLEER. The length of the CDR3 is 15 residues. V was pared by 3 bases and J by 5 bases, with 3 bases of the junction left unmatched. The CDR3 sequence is CASSHPGQGDNEQFF. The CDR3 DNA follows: TGCGCCAGCAGCCACCCGGGACAGGGGGACAATGAGCAGTTCTTC.

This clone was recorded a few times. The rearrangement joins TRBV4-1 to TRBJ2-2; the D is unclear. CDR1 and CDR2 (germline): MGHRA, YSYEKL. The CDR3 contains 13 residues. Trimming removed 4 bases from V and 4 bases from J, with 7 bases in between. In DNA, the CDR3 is TGCGCCAGCAGCCTTGAGCGCACCGGGGAGCTGTTTTTT. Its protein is CASSLERTGELFF.

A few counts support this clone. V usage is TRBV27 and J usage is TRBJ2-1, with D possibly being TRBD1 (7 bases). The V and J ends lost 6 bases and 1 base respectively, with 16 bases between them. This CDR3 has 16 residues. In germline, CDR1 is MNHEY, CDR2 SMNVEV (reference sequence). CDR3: CASSPTGRLSYNEQFF. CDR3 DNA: TGTGCCAGCAGCCCGACAGGGAGGTTATCCTACAATGAGCAGTTCTTC.

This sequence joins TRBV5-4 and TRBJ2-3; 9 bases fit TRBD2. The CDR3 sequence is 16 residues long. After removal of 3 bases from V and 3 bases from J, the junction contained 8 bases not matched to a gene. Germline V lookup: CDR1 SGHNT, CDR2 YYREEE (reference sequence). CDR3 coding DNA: TGTGCCAGCAGCTCCAAGCGGGAGGCGGGTACAGATACGCAGTATTTT. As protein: CASSSKREAGTDTQYF.

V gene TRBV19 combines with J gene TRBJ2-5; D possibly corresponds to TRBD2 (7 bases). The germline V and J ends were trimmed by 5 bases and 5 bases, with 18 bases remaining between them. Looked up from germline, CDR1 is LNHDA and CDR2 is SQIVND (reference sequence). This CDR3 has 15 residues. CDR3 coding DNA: TGTGCCAGTAGTCCCCAGGGTGGCGGGGGCGAGACCCAGTACTTC. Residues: CASSPQGGGGETQYF.

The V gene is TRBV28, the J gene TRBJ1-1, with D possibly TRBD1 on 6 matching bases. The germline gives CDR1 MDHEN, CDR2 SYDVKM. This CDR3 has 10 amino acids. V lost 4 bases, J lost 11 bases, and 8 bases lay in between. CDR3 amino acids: CASSSGVAFF. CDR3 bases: TGTGCCAGCAGTTCAGGGGTGGCTTTCTTT.

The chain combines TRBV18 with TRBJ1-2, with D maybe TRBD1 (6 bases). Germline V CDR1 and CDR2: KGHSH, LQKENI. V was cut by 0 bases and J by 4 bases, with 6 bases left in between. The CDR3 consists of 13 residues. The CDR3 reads CASSPPTGYGYTF. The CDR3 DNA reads TGTGCCAGCTCACCACCGACAGGCTATGGCTACACCTTC.

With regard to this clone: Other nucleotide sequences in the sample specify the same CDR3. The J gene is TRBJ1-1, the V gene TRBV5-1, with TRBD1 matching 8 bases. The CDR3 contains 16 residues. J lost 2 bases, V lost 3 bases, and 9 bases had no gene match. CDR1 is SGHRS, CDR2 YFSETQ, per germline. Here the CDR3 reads CASSYPSTGANTEAFF. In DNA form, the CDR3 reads TGCGCCAGCAGCTATCCATCGACAGGGGCTAACACTGAAGCTTTCTTT.

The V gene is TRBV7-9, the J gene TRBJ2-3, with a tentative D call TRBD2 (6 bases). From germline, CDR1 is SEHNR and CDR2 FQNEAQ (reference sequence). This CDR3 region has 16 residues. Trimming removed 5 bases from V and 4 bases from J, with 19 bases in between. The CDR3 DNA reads TGTGCCAGCAGCACCTCCGGAGCGCGGGGTGCAGATACGCAGTATTTT. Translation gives CASSTSGARGADTQYF.

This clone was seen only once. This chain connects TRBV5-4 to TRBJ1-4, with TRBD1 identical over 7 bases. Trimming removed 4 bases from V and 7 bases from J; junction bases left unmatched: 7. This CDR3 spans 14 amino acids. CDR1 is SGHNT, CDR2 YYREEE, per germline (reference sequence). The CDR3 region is CASSTGQSPEKLFF. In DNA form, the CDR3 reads TGTGCCAGCAGCACGGGACAGTCCCCTGAAAAACTGTTTTTT.

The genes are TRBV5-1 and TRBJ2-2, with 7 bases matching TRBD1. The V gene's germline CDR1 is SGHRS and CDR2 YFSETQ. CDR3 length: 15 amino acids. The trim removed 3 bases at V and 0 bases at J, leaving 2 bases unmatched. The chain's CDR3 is CASSSGQPNTGELFF. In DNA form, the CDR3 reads TGCGCCAGCAGCTCGGGACAGCCGAACACCGGGGAGCTGTTTTTT. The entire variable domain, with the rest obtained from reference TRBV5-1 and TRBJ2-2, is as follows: KAGVTQTPRYLIKTRGQQVTLSCSPISGHRSVSWYQQTPGQGLQFLFEYFSETQRNKGNFPGRFSGRQFSNSRSEMNVSTLELGDSALYLCASSSGQPNTGELFFGEGSRLTVL.

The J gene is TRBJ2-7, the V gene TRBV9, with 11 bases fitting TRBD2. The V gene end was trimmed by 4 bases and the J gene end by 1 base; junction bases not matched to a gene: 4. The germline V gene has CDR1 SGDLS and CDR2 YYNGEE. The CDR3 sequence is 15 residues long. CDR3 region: CASSPGLAGSYEQYF. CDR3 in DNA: TGTGCCAGCAGCCCTGGACTAGCGGGTTCCTACGAGCAGTACTTC. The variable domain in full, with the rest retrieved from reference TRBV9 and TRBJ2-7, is DSGVTQTPKHLITATGQRVTLRCSPRSGDLSVYWYQQSLDQGLQFLIQYYNGEERAKGNILERFSAQQFPDLHSELNLSSLELGDSALYFCASSPGLAGSYEQYFGPGTRLTVT.

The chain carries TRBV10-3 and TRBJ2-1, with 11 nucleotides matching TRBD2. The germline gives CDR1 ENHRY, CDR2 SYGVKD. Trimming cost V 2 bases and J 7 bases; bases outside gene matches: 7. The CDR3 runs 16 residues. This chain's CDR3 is CAISEPRTSGGNEQFF. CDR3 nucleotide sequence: TGTGCCATCAGTGAGCCCCGAACTAGCGGGGGAAATGAGCAGTTCTTC.

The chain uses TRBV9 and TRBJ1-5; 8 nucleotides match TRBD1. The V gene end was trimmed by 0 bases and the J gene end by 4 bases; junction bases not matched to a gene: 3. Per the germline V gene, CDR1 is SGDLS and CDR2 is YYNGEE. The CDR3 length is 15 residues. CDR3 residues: CASSVAGTGNQPQHF. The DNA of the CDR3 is TGTGCCAGCAGCGTAGCTGGGACAGGAAATCAGCCCCAGCATTTT. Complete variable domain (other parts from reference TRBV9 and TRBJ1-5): DSGVTQTPKHLITATGQRVTLRCSPRSGDLSVYWYQQSLDQGLQFLIQYYNGEERAKGNILERFSAQQFPDLHSELNLSSLELGDSALYFCASSVAGTGNQPQHFGDGTRLSIL.

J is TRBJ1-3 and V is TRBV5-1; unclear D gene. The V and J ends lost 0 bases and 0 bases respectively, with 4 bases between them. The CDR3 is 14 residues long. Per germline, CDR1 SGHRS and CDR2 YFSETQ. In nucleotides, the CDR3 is TGCGCCAGCAGCTTGGGGAGCTCTGGAAACACCATATATTTT. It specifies CASSLGSSGNTIYF.